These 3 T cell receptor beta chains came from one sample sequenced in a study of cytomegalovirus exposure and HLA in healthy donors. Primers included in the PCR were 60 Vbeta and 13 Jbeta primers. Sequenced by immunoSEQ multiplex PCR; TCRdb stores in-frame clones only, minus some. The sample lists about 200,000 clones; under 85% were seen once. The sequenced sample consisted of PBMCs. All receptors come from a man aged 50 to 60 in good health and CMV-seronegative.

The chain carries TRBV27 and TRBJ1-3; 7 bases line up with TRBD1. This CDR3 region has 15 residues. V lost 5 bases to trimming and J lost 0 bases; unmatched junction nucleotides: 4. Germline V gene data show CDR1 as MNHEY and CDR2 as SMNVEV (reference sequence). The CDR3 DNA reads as TGTGCCAGCAGTCTGGACAGGAACTCTGGAAACACCATATATTTT. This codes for CASSLDRNSGNTIYF.

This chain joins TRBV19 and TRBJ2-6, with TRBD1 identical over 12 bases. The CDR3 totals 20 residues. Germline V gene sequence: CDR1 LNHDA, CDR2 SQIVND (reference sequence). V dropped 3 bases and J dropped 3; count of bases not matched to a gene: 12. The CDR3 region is CASSIRAGTGGDYGANVLTF. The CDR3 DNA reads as TGTGCCAGTAGTATCCGAGCCGGGACAGGGGGCGATTATGGGGCCAACGTCCTGACTTTC.

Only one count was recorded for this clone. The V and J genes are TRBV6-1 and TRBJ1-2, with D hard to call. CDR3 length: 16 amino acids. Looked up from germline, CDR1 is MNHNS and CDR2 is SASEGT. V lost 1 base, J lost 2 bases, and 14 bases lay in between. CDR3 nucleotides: TGTGCCAGCAGTGAAGGGAGGGTCAGACGGAACTATGGCTACACCTTC. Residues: CASSEGRVRRNYGYTF.